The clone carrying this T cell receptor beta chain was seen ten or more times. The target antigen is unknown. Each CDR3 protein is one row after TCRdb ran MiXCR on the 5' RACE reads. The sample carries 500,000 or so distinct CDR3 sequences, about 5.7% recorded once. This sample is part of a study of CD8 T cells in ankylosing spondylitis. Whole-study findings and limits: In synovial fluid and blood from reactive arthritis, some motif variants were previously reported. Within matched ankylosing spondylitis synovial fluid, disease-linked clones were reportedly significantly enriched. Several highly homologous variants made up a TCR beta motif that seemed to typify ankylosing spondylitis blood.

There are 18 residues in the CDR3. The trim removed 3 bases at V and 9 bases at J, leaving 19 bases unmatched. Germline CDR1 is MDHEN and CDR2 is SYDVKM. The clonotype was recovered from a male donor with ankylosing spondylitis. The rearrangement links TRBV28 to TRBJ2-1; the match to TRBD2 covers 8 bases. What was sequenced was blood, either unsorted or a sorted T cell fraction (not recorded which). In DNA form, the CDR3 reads TGTGCCAGCAGTTTCTTCCTTCGTAGCGGGGCGATCGGGGGTGAGCAGTTCTTC. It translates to CASSFFLRSGAIGGEQFF.